A selection of T cell receptor beta chains follows, all from one sample in a study of CD8+CD57+ T cells in acquired aplastic anemia. Via MiXCR, TCRdb re-called the reads, giving one row per CDR3 protein. The sample records around 200,000 distinct CDR3 sequences, under 50% being singletons. Sequenced input: sorted CD4+, CD8+, or CD8+CD57+ T cells (not recorded which) from PBMCs. The receptors come from a human donor with aplastic anemia. Each CDR3 is given with its conserved first and last residue. The order of the fields is CDR3 length, D gene, V gene, J gene, clone size, CDR3 protein, CDR3 DNA. The D gene is left open where the match is weak. The size field is filled for only some rows; it gives once, few, many or a size class.

length: 11
D: -
V: TRBV3-1
J: TRBJ2-7
size: many
CDR3: CASSHSYEQYF
DNA: TGTGCCAGCAGCCACTCCTACGAGCAGTACTTC

length: 15
D: TRBD1
V: TRBV5-1
J: TRBJ1-2
size: -
CDR3: CASSLAVGQGDGYTF
DNA: TGCGCCAGCAGCTTGGCCGTGGGACAGGGGGATGGCTACACCTTC

length: 13
D: TRBD1
V: TRBV6-6
J: TRBJ1-2
size: many
CDR3: CASSRGQGEGYTF
DNA: TGTGCCAGCAGCCGGGGACAGGGAGAAGGCTACACCTTC

length: 14
D: -
V: TRBV14
J: TRBJ1-1
size: -
CDR3: CASSQRGPNTEAFF
DNA: TGTGCCAGCAGCCAACGGGGGCCGAACACTGAAGCTTTCTTT

length: 10
D: -
V: TRBV20-1
J: TRBJ2-1
size: -
CDR3: CSASDNEQFF
DNA: TGCAGTGCTAGCGACAATGAGCAGTTCTTC

length: 15
D: TRBD2
V: TRBV10-3
J: TRBJ2-7
size: many
CDR3: CAISEPASGGYEQYF
DNA: TGTGCCATCAGTGAGCCGGCTAGCGGGGGCTACGAGCAGTACTTC

length: 14
D: -
V: TRBV5-8
J: TRBJ2-7
size: many
CDR3: CASSFLGHGNEQYF
DNA: TGTGCCAGCAGCTTCCTGGGACATGGAAACGAGCAGTACTTC

length: 15
D: TRBD1
V: TRBV6-5
J: TRBJ1-6
size: many
CDR3: CASSYQQGSGSPLHF
DNA: TGTGCCAGCAGTTATCAACAGGGGTCCGGGTCACCCCTCCACTTT

length: 13
D: TRBD1
V: TRBV29-1
J: TRBJ2-7
size: -
CDR3: CSVEGDRDYEQYF
DNA: TGCAGCGTTGAAGGGGACAGGGACTACGAGCAGTACTTC

length: 14
D: -
V: TRBV19
J: TRBJ1-6
size: -
CDR3: CASSFQGLASPLHF
DNA: TGTGCCAGTAGTTTTCAGGGTCTTGCTTCACCCCTCCACTTT

length: 16
D: -
V: TRBV18
J: TRBJ2-5
size: once
CDR3: CASSPPAQGGNQPQYF
DNA: TGTGCCAGCTCACCACCGGCACAGGGTGGCAATCAGCCCCAGTACTTC

length: 12
D: TRBD1
V: TRBV7-2
J: TRBJ1-2
size: -
CDR3: CASSKDRVGYTF
DNA: TGTGCCAGCAGCAAGGACAGGGTGGGCTACACCTTC

length: 13
D: -
V: TRBV7-3
J: TRBJ2-5
size: many
CDR3: CASSTGFQETQYF
DNA: TGTGCCAGCAGCACAGGCTTCCAAGAGACCCAGTACTTC

length: 15
D: TRBD1
V: TRBV24-1
J: TRBJ2-7
size: once
CDR3: CATSDTGQRVYEQYF
DNA: TGTGCCACCAGTGATACGGGACAGCGAGTCTACGAGCAGTACTTC

length: 15
D: -
V: TRBV7-3
J: TRBJ1-5
size: -
CDR3: CASSLTHRAGELQHF
DNA: TGTGCCAGCAGCTTGACCCACAGGGCCGGGGAGCTCCAGCATTTT

length: 13
D: -
V: TRBV12-5
J: TRBJ2-4
size: -
CDR3: CASSRGQKNIQYF
DNA: TGTGCCAGCAGCCGAGGACAGAAAAACATTCAGTACTTC

length: 10
D: TRBD1
V: TRBV20-1
J: TRBJ1-4
size: -
CDR3: CSATDRVAIF
DNA: TGCAGTGCAACGGACAGGGTGGCCATTTTT

length: 16
D: TRBD2
V: TRBV24-1
J: TRBJ2-1
size: -
CDR3: CATSDRLAGVLNEQFF
DNA: TGTGCCACCAGTGATCGACTAGCGGGAGTACTTAATGAGCAGTTCTTC

length: 14
D: TRBD1
V: TRBV20-1
J: TRBJ1-4
size: many
CDR3: CSAKMGTGVEKLFF
DNA: TGCAGTGCAAAAATGGGGACAGGGGTAGAAAAACTGTTTTTT

length: 12
D: -
V: TRBV7-9
J: TRBJ1-2
size: many
CDR3: CASSLGQEGYTF
DNA: TGTGCCAGCAGCCTAGGGCAGGAGGGCTACACCTTC

length: 18
D: -
V: TRBV4-2
J: TRBJ2-1
size: few
CDR3: CASSQGGPGAGITNEQFF
DNA: TGTGCCAGCAGCCAAGGGGGTCCAGGGGCTGGTATTACCAATGAGCAGTTCTTC

length: 14
D: -
V: TRBV7-9
J: TRBJ1-6
size: many
CDR3: CASSYGGGSSPLHF
DNA: TGTGCCAGCAGCTACGGGGGTGGGAGTTCACCCCTCCACTTT

length: 13
D: TRBD1
V: TRBV20-1
J: TRBJ2-7
size: -
CDR3: CSALRGPNNEQYF
DNA: TGCAGTGCACTAAGGGGGCCTAATAACGAGCAGTACTTC

length: 15
D: -
V: TRBV2
J: TRBJ1-5
size: -
CDR3: CASSEAQGGLRPQHF
DNA: TGTGCCAGCAGTGAAGCGCAGGGCGGGCTGAGGCCCCAGCATTTT

length: 14
D: -
V: TRBV6-1
J: TRBJ1-4
size: few
CDR3: CASSEGGSNEKLFF
DNA: TGTGCCAGCAGTGAAGGAGGGTCTAATGAAAAACTGTTTTTT

length: 14
D: -
V: TRBV2
J: TRBJ2-3
size: -
CDR3: CASSERGGRYTQYF
DNA: TGTGCCAGCAGTGAAAGGGGAGGCAGGTATACGCAGTATTTT

length: 13
D: -
V: TRBV19
J: TRBJ1-1
size: -
CDR3: CASSMTDNTEAFF
DNA: TGTGCCAGTAGTATGACCGACAACACTGAAGCTTTCTTT

length: 12
D: -
V: TRBV29-1
J: TRBJ1-1
size: -
CDR3: CSVRQTHAEAFF
DNA: TGCAGCGTTCGGCAGACCCACGCTGAAGCTTTCTTT

length: 14
D: -
V: TRBV5-1
J: TRBJ2-7
size: many
CDR3: CASSLVTGPYEQYF
DNA: TGCGCCAGCAGCTTGGTTACAGGCCCCTACGAGCAGTACTTC

length: 13
D: -
V: TRBV10-3
J: TRBJ1-5
size: few
CDR3: CATVGGSNQPQHF
DNA: TGTGCCACCGTGGGGGGGAGCAATCAGCCCCAGCATTTT

length: 16
D: -
V: TRBV7-8
J: TRBJ1-5
size: -
CDR3: CASSLEVQGRNQPQHF
DNA: TGTGCCAGCAGCTTGGAGGTTCAGGGGCGCAATCAGCCCCAGCATTTT